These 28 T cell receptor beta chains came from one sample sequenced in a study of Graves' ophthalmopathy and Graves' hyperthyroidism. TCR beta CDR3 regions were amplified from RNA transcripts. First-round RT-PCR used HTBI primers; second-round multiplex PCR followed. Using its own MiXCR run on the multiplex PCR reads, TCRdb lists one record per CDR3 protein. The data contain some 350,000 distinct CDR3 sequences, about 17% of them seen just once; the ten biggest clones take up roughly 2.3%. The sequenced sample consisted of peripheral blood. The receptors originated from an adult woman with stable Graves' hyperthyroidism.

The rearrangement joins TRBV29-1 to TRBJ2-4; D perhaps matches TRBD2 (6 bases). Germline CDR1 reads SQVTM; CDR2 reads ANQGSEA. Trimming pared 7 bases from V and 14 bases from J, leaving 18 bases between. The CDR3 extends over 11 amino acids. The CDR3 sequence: CSGGEGRVKYF. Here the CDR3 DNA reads TGCAGCGGGGGGGAAGGACGGGTTAAGTACTTC.

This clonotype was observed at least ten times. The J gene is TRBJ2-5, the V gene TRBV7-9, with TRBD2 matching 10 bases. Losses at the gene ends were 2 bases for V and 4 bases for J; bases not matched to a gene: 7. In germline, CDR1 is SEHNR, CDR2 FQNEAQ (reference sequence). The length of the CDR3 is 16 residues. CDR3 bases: TGTGCCAGCAGCTTAACCGGGCTAGCGGGAGCAGAGACCCAGTACTTC. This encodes CASSLTGLAGAETQYF.

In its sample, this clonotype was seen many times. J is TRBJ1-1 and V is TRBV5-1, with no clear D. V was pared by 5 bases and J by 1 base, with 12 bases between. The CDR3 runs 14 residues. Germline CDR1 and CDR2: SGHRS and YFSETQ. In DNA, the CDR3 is TGCGCCAGCAGTAGGGAAGGCTCGAACACTGAAGCTTTCTTT. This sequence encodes CASSREGSNTEAFF.

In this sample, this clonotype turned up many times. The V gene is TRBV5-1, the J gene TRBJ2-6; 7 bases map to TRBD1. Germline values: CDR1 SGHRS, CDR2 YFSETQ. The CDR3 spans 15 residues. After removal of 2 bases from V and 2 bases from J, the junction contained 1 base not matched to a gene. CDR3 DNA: TGCGCCAGCAGCTTAACAGGGGCTGGGGCCAACGTCCTGACTTTC. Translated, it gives CASSLTGAGANVLTF.

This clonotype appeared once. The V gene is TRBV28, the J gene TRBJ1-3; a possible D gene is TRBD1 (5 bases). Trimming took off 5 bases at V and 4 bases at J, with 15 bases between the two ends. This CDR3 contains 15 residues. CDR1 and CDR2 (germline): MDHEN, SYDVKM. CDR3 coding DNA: TGTGCCAGCAGTGCCGGGACGGGCACGGGAAACACCATATATTTT. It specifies CASSAGTGTGNTIYF. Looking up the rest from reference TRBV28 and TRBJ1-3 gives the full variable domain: DVKVTQSSRYLVKRTGEKVFLECVQDMDHENMFWYRQDPGLGLRLIYFSYDVKMKEKGDIPEGYSVSREKKERFSLILESASTNQTSMYLCASSAGTGTGNTIYFGEGSWLTVV.

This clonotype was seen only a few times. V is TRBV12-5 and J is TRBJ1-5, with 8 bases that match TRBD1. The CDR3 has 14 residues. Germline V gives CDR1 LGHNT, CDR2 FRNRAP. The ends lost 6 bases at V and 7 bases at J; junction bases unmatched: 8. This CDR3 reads CASGRDRGEQPQHF. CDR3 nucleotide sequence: TGTGCTAGTGGGCGAGACAGGGGCGAACAGCCCCAGCATTTT. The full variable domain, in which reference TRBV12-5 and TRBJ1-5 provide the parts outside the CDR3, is DARVTQTPRHKVTEMGQEVTMRCQPILGHNTVFWYRQTMMQGLELLAYFRNRAPLDDSGMPKDRFSAEMPDATLATLKIQPSEPRDSAVYFCASGRDRGEQPQHFGDGTRLSIL.

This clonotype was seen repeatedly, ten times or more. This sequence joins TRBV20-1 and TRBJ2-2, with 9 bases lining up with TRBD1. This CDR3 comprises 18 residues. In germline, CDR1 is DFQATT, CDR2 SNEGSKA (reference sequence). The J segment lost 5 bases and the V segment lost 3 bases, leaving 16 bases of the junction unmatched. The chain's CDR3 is CSARGPGQGRSGTGELFF. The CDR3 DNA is TGCAGTGCTAGGGGGCCGGGACAGGGCCGTAGCGGTACCGGGGAGCTGTTTTTT.

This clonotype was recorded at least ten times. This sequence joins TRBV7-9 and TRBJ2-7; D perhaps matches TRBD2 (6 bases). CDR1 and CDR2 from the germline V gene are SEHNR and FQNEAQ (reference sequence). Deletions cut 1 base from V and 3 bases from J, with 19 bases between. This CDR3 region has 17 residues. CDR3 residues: CASSLDLTLGLNYEQYF. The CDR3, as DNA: TGTGCCAGCAGCTTAGACCTCACTTTGGGACTCAACTACGAGCAGTACTTC.

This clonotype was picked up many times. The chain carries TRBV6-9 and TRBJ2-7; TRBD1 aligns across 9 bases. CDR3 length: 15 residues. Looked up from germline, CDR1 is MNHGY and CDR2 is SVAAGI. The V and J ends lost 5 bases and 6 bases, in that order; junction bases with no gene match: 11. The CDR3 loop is CASSATGTGSREQYF. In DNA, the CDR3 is TGTGCCAGCAGTGCAACCGGGACAGGGTCGCGCGAGCAGTACTTC.

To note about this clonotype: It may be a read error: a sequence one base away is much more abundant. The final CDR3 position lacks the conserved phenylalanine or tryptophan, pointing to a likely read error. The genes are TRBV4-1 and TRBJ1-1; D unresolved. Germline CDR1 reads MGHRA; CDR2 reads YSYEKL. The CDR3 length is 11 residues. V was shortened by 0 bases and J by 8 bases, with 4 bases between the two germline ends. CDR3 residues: CASSQDKEAFV. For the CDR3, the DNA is TGCGCCAGCAGCCAAGATAAAGAAGCTTTCGTT.

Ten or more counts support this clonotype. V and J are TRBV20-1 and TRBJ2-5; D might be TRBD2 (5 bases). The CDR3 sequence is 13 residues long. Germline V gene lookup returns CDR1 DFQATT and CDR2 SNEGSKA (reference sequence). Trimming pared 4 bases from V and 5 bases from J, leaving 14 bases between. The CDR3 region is CSATTRLWETQYF. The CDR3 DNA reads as TGCAGTGCTACAACTAGACTTTGGGAGACCCAGTACTTC.

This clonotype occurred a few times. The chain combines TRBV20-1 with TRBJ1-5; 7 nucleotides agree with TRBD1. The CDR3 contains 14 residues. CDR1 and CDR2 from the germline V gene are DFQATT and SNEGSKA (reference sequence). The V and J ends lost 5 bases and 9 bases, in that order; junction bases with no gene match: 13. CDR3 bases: TGCAGTGCTCCGACCGACAGGGCCAAGGGGCCCCAGCATTTT. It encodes CSAPTDRAKGPQHF.

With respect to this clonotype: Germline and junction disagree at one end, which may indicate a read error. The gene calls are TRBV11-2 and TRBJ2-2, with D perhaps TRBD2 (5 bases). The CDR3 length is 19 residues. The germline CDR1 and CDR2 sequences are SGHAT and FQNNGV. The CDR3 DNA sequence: TGTGCCAGCAGATTCCCGGTGGCCCGCCGAGGATTTTCCACCGGGAAGCTGTTTTTT. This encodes CASRFPVARRGFSTGKLFF.

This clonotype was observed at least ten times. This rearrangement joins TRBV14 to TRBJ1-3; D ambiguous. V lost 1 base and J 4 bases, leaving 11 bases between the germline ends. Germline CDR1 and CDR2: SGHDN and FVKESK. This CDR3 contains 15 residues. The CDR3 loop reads CASSQAQKPGNTIYF. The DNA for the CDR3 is TGTGCCAGCAGCCAAGCCCAAAAGCCGGGAAACACCATATATTTT.

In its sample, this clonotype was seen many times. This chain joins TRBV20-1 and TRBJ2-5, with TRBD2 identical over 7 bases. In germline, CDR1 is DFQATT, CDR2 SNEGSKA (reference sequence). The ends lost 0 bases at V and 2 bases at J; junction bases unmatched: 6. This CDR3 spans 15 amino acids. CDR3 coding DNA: TGCAGTGCTAGAGATGGGGGGGAGGGACAAGAGACCCAGTACTTC. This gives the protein CSARDGGEGQETQYF.

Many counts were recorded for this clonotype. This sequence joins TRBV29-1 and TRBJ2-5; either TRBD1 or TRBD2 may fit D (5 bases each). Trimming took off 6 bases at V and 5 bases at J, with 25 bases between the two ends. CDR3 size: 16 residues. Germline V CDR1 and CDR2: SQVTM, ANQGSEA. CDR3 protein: CSVTGEGESRRETQYF. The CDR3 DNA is TGCAGCGTGACCGGGGAAGGGGAGAGTCGCCGGGAGACCCAGTACTTC.

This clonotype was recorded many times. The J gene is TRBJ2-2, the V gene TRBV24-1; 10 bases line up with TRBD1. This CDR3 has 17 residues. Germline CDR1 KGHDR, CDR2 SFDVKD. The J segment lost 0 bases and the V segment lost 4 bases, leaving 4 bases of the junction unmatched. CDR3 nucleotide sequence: TGTGCCACCAGTGACTCTGACAGGGGGCCGAACACCGGGGAGCTGTTTTTT. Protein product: CATSDSDRGPNTGELFF.

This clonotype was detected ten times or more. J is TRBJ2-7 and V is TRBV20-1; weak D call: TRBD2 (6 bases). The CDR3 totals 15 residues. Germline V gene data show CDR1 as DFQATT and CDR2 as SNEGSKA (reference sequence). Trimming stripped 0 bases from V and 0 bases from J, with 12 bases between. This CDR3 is CSARDYRDFSYEQYF. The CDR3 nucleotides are TGCAGTGCTAGAGATTACCGGGACTTCTCCTACGAGCAGTACTTC.

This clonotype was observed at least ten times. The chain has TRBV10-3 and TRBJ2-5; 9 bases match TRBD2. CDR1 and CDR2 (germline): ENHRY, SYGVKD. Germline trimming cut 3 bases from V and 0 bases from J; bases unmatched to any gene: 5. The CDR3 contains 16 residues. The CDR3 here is CAISEFLAGDQETQYF. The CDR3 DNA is TGTGCCATCAGTGAATTTTTAGCGGGAGACCAAGAGACCCAGTACTTC.

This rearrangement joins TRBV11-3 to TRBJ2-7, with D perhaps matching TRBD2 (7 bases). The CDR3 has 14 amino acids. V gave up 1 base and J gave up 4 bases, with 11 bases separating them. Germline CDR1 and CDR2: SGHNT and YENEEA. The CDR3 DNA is TGTGCCAGCAGCTTAGGGGAGGGGGGATACGAGCAGTACTTC. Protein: CASSLGEGGYEQYF.

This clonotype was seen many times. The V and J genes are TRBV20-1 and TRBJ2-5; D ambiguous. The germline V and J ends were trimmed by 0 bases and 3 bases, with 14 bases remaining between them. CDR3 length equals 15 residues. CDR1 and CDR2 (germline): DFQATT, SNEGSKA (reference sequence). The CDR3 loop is CSARDVRRKKETQYF. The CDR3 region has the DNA TGCAGTGCTAGAGATGTGAGACGGAAAAAAGAGACCCAGTACTTC.

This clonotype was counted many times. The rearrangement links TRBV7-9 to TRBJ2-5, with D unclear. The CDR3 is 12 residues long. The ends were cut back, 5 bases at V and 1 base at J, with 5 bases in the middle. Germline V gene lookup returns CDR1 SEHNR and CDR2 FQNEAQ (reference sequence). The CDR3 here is CASSNAQETQYF. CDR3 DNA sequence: TGTGCCAGCAGCAACGCCCAAGAGACCCAGTACTTC.

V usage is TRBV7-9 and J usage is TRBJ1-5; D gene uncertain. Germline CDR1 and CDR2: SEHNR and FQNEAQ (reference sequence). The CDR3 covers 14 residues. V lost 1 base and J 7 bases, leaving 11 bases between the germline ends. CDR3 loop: CASSLEGRPQPQHF. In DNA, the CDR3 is TGTGCCAGCAGCTTAGAAGGCAGGCCGCAGCCCCAGCATTTT.

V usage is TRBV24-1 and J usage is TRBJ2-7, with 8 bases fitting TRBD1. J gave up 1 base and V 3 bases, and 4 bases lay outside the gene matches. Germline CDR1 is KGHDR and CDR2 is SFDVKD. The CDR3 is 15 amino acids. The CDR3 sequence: CATSDPGTGSYEQYF. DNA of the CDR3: TGTGCCACCAGTGATCCAGGGACAGGTTCCTACGAGCAGTACTTC.

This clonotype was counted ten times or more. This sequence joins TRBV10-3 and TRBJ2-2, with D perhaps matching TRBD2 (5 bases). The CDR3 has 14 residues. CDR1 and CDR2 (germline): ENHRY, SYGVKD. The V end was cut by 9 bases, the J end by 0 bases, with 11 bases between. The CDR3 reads CAIRSGTNTGELFF. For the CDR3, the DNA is TGTGCCATTCGATCGGGGACGAACACCGGGGAGCTGTTTTTT.

In DNA form, the CDR3 reads TGTGCCAGCAGTACAGGGATTCGACGCGAGCAGTACTTC. This encodes CASSTGIRREQYF. This chain connects TRBV6-1 to TRBJ2-7, with D perhaps matching TRBD1 (6 bases). The CDR3 is made up of 13 amino acids. Germline loops: CDR1 MNHNS, CDR2 SASEGT. V lost 5 bases, J lost 6 bases, and 14 bases lay in between.

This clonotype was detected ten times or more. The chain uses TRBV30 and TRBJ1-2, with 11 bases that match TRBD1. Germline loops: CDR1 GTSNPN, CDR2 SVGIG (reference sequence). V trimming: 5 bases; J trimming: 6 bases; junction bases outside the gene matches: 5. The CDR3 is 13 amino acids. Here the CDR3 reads CAWGQGALHGYTF. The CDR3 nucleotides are TGTGCCTGGGGACAGGGGGCTCTTCATGGCTACACCTTC.

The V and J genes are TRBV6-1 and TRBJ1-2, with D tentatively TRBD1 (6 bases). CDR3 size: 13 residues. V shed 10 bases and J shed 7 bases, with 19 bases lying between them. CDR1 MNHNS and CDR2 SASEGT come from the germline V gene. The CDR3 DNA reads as TGTGCCACCCTGGGAGGGGGGTCGATTGGCTACACCTTC. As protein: CATLGGGSIGYTF.